Here is one T cell receptor beta chain with its context. Antigen unknown. Repertoires were generated with immunoSEQ multiplex PCR, while TCRdb's copy carries only in-frame clones and drops some. The table has about 120,000 clones, 90% to 95% seen once. Systemic immunosuppression or a history of autoimmune disease excluded patients. The sample belongs to a study of OX40 agonist ivuxolimab in advanced cancers. Study-wide background: Anti-PD-1, anti-PD-L1 or anti-CTLA-4 therapy given earlier was allowed, and roughly 40% had some. Study-level findings and limits: The authors did not determine the antigen specificity of the expanded peripheral T cells. The authors also found low normalized T-cell clonal expansion in some nonresponders.

Germline lookup yields CDR1 SGHRS and CDR2 YFSETQ. Between the trimmed V and J ends, which lost 0 bases and 2 bases, there was a span of 13 bases. The CDR3 covers 16 residues. The source was CD4+ or CD8+ T cells sorted from blood, collected in a trial of the OX40 agonist ivuxolimab. The clonotype was recovered from an adult with an advanced solid tumor such as melanoma, head and neck, liver or kidney cancer. The V call is TRBV5-1, the J call TRBJ2-3; possibly TRBD1 for D (6 bases). DNA of the CDR3: TGCGCCAGCAGCTTGGATTCAGGGGCCTTCACAGATACGCAGTATTTT. It yields the protein CASSLDSGAFTDTQYF.